This T cell receptor (beta chain) was recorded in a study of T-cell reconstitution after alpha-beta-depleted transplantation in children (dated by TCRdb to the mid-2010s). General notes on the study: Using TCR repertoire profiling, the study followed T-cell immune reconstitution in a quantitative way in children after TCRalphabeta/CD19-depleted allogeneic hematopoietic cell transplantation.

Concerning this clonotype itself: Its binding antigen is unknown. One base away there is no much larger clone; base qualities are not given.

The CDR3 contains 15 residues, cysteine and phenylalanine counted. Kept here is only the CDR3 DNA, which spans 45 bases and is read in frame from base 1. The V end gives up 3 bases and the J end 1 base, leaving 6 bases in the junction not matched to a gene. Taken from the germline V gene, the CDR1 and CDR2 loops are SGHRS and YFSETQ. Libraries were made using PCR. These reads were obtained on an Illumina HiSeq 2500. To normalize quantification of the TCRbeta repertoire, the TCR libraries were built with molecular barcoding that relied on unique molecular identifiers. TCRdb redid the processing of the public reads, applying fastp at Q25 and MiXCR, and retained in-frame beta chains. Under each unique CDR3 protein, matching rows form one entry showing the most common genes and DNA. Across this sample there are 400,000 to 500,000 distinct CDR3 sequences, with about 11% seen only once. Jointly, the top ten make up 4.5% to 7% of the sample.

Sequencing used PBMCs from the stem cell graft donor, obtained from the stem cell graft. This chain joins TRBV5-1 to TRBJ2-5; TRBD2 fits 7 bases in the junction. The clonotype originates from a human donor who donated a stem cell graft to a child with acute myeloid leukemia. The nucleotide sequence is TGCGCCAGCAGCTACCAGGGACTACGCCAAGAGACCCAGTACTTC. Its protein product is CASSYQGLRQETQYF.